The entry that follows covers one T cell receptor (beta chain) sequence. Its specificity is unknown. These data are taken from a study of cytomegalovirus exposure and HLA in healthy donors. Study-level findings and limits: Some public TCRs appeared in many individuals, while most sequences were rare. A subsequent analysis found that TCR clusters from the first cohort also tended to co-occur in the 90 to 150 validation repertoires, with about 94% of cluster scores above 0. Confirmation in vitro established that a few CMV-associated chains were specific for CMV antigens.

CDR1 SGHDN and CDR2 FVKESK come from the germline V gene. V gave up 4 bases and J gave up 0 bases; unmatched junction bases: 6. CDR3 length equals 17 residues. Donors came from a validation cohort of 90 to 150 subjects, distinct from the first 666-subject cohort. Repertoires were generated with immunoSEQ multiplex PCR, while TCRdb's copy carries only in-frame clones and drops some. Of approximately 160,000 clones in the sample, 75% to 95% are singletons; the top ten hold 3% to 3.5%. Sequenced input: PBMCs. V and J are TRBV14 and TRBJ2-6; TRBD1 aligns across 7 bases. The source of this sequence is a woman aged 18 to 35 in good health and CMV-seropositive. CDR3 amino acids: CASSRGQVRSGANVLTF. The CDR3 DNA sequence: TGTGCCAGCAGCCGAGGACAGGTGCGCTCTGGGGCCAACGTCCTGACTTTC.